There are a few counts of the clone carrying this T cell receptor beta chain. What it binds is not known. TCRdb used MiXCR to reprocess the reads, holding one entry per CDR3 protein. This sample has roughly 860,000 distinct CDR3 sequences; about 33% occur once, and the top ten carry 9.5% to 15%. Trimming cost V 4 bases and J 6 bases; bases outside gene matches: 14. The CDR3 is 17 amino acids. CDR1 is SGHVS and CDR2 is FNYEAQ in the germline V gene. These data come from a study of T cell repertoires in cytomegalovirus infection. Study-wide findings and caveats: Within the response measured ex vivo, HLA-C-restricted CMV-specific TCR beta clonotypes were dominant.

This sequence originates from a human donor in good health (CMV status not recorded). Some clones in this sample may be carry-over from other donors' samples. Source: cultured CD8+ T cells from PBMCs, taken from culture after CMV antigen stimulation. This chain uses TRBV7-6 with TRBJ2-3; 9 bases align to TRBD2. The DNA of the CDR3 is TGTGCCAGCAGCTCCTGGGTAGCGGGGGACCTAGGGGATACGCAGTATTTT. It yields the protein CASSSWVAGDLGDTQYF.